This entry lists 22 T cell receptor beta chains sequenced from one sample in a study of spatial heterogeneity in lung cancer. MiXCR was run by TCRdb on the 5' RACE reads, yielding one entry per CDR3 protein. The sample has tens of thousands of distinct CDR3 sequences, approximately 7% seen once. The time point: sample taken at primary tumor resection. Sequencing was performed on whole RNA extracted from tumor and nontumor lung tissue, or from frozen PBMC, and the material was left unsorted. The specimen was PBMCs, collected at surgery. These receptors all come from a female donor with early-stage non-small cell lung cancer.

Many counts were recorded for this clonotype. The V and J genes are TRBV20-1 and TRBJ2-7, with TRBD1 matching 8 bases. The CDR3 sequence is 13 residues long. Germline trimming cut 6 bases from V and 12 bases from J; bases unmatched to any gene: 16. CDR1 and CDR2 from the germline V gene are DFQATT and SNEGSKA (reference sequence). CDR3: CSAQTRQGTPGYF. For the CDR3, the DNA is TGCAGTGCCCAAACCCGACAGGGGACCCCGGGGTACTTC.

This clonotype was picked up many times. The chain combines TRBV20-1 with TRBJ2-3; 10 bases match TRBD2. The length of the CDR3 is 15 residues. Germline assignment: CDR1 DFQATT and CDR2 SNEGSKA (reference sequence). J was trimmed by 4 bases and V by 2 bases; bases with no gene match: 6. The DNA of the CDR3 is TGCAGTGCTAGACAAGCGGGGGGGCCCGCAGATACGCAGTATTTT. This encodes CSARQAGGPADTQYF.

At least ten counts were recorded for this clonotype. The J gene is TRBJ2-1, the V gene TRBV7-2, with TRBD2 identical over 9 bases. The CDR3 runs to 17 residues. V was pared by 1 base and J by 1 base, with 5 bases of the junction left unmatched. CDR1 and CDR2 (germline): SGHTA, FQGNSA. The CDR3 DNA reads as TGTGCCAGCAGCTTAGTTGGGACTAGCTTATCCTACAATGAGCAGTTCTTC. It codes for CASSLVGTSLSYNEQFF.

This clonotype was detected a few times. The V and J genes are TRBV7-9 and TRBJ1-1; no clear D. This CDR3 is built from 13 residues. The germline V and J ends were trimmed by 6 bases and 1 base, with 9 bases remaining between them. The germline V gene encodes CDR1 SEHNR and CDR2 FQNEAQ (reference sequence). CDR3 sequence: CASSSDGNTEAFF. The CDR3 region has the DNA TGTGCCAGCAGTTCAGACGGGAACACTGAAGCTTTCTTT. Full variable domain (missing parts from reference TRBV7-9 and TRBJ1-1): DTGVSQNPRHKITKRGQNVTFRCDPISEHNRLYWYRQTLGQGPEFLTYFQNEAQLEKSRLLSDRFSAERPKGSFSTLEIQRTEQGDSAMYLCASSSDGNTEAFFGQGTRLTVV.

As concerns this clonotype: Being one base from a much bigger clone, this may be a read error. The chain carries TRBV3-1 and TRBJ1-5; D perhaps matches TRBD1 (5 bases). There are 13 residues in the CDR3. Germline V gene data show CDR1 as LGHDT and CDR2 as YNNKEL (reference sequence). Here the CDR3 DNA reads TGTGCCAGCTGCCAGGATAGGGGTCAGCCCCAGCATTTT. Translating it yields CASCQDRGQPQHF.

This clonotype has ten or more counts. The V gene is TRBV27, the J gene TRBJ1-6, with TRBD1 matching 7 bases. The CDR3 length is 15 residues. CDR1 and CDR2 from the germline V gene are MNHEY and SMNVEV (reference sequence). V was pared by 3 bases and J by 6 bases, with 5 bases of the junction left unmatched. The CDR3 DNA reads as TGTGCCAGCAGTTTTGTAGGGGGCCGTAATTCACCCCTCCACTTT. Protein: CASSFVGGRNSPLHF.

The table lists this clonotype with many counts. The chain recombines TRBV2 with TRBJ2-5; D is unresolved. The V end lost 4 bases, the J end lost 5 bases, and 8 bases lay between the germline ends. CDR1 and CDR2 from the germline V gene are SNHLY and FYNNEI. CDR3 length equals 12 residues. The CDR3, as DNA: TGTGCCAGCAGTGCTGATACGGAGACCCAGTACTTC. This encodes CASSADTETQYF.

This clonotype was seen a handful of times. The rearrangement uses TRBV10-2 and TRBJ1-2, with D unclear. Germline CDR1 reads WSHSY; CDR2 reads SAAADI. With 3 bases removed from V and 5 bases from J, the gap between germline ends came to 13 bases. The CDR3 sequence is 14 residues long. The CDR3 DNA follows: TGCGCCAGCAGTGATGTGGCAGTCATATATGGCTACACCTTC. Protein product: CASSDVAVIYGYTF.

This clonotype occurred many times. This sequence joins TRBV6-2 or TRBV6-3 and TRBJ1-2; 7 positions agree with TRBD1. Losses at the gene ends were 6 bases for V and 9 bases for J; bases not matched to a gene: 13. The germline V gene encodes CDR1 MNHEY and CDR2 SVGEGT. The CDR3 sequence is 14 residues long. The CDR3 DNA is TGTGCCAGCAGAGAAGAGGACAGGTTTATGAGCTACACCTTC. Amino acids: CASREEDRFMSYTF.

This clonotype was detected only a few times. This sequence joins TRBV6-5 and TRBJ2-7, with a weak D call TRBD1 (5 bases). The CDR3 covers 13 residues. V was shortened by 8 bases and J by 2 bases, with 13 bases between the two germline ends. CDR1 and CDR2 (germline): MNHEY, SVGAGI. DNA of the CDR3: TGTGCCAGCGGACGACAGAAAGCCTACGAGCAGTACTTC. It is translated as CASGRQKAYEQYF.

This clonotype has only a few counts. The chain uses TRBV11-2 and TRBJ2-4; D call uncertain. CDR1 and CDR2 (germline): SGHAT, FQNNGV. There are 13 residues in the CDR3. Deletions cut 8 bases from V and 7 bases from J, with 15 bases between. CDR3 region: CASGQEVQNIQYF. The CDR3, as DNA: TGTGCCAGCGGCCAAGAGGTGCAGAACATTCAGTACTTC.

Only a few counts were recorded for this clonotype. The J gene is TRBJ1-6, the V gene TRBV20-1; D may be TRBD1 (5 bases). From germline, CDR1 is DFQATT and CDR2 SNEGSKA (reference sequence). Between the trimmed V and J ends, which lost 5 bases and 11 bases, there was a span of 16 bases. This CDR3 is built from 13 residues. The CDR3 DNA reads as TGCAGTGCTGGCATTGGGGGGTCGGCACCCCTCCACTTT. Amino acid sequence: CSAGIGGSAPLHF.

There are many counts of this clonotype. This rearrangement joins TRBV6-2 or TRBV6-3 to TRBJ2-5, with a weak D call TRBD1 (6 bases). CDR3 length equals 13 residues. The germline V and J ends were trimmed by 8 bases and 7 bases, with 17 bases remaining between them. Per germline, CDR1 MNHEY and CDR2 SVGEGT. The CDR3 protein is CASRGGTKGTQYF. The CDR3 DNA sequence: TGTGCCAGCCGAGGGGGAACCAAAGGGACCCAGTACTTC.

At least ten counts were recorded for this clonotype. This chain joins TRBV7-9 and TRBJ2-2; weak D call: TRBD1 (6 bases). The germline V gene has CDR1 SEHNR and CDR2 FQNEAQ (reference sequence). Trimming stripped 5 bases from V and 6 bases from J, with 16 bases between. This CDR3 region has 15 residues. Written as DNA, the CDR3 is TGTGCCAGCAGCACTAGGACAGAGGCCGCCGGGGAGCTGTTTTTT. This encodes CASSTRTEAAGELFF.

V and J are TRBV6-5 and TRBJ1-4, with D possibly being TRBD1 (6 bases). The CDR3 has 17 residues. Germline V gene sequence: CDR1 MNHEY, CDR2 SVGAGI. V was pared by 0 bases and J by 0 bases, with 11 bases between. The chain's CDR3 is CASSYSRTAATNEKLFF. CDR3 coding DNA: TGTGCCAGCAGTTACTCGCGGACAGCTGCAACTAATGAAAAACTGTTTTTT.

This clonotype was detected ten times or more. CDR3 coding DNA: TGTGCCATACAGGGAAACAATGAGCAGTTCTTC. Protein: CAIQGNNEQFF. The rearrangement uses TRBV12-3 or TRBV12-4 and TRBJ2-1, with D possibly TRBD1 on 6 matching bases. CDR3 length: 11 amino acids. The germline V and J ends were trimmed by 10 bases and 5 bases, with 9 bases remaining between them.

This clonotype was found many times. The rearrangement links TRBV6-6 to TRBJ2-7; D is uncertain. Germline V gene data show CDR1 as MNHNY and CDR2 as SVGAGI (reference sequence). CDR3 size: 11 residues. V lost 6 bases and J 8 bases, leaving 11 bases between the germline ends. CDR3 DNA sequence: TGTGCCAGCAGAAACGGGTTGCAGCAGTACTTC. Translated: CASRNGLQQYF.

The CDR3 sequence is CASNAGGLGYTF. CDR3 bases: TGTGCCAGCAACGCAGGGGGCCTTGGCTACACCTTC. The gene calls are TRBV2 and TRBJ1-2; 8 bases map to TRBD1. The CDR3 loop spans 12 amino acids. Unmatched junction bases numbered 5, after V lost 7 bases and J lost 7 bases. CDR1 is SNHLY and CDR2 is FYNNEI in the germline V gene.

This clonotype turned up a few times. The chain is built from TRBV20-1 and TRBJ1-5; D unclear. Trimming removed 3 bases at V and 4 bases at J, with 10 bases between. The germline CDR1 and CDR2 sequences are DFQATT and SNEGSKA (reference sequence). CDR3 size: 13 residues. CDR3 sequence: CSASNTVNQPQHF. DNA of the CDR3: TGCAGTGCTAGTAATACTGTTAATCAGCCCCAGCATTTT.

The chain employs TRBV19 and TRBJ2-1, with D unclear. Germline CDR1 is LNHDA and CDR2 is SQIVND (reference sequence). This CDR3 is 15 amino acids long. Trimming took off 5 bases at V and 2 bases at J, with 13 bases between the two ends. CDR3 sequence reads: CASSLVTQTYNEQFF. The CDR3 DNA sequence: TGTGCCAGTAGTCTCGTTACACAGACCTACAATGAGCAGTTCTTC.

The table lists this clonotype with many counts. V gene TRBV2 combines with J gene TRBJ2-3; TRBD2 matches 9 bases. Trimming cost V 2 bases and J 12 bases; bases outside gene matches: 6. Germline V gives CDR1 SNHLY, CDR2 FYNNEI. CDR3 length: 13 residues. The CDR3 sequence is CASSEIRAGGQYF. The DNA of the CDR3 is TGTGCCAGCAGTGAAATTCGAGCGGGGGGTCAGTATTTT.

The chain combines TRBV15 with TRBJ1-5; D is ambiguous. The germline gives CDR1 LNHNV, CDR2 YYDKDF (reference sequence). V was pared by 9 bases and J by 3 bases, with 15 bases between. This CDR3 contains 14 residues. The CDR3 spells CATAEKYNNQPQHF. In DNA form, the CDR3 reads TGTGCCACTGCAGAAAAATATAACAATCAGCCCCAGCATTTT.